Listed below are T cell receptor beta chains from one sample, sequenced in a study of human T cells and chemical hapten exposure. TCRdb called the RACE reads again in MiXCR, with one record for every CDR3 protein. The sample lists about 340,000 distinct CDR3 sequences, around 7% occurring once. The starting material was whole blood, obtained in connection with sensitization to the hapten diphenylcyclopropenone (DPC). Receptors originate from a woman between 18 and 29 years old with alopecia areata. Some clones in this sample may be carry-over from other donors' samples. Each CDR3 is given with its conserved first and last residue. A D gene is named only where the DNA matches it firmly. Expanded clones get a size class; other rows say once, few or many, or leave the size out.

d_gene	abundance	v_gene	j_gene	CDR3nt	CDR3aa
-	many	TRBV6-5	TRBJ2-2	TGTGCCAGCAGCGGGATAGGAGGGGAGCTGTTTTTT	CASSGIGGELFF
TRBD2	few	TRBV11-1	TRBJ2-5	TGTGCCAGCAGCTTATACCGACTAGCGGGGGTGGAGACCCAGTACTTC	CASSLYRLAGVETQYF
-	few	TRBV6-6	TRBJ1-6	TGTGCCAGCAGGCCAGTGGACCAGGGACCCCTCCACTTT	CASRPVDQGPLHF
TRBD1	few	TRBV4-3	TRBJ2-7	TGCGCCAGCAGCCAAGTTCGGCAGGGGGCACGCGAGCAGTACTTC	CASSQVRQGAREQYF
-	few	TRBV11-2	TRBJ2-7	TGTGCCAGCAGCTTAGTGGCAGCCGAGTCCTACGAGCAGTACTTC	CASSLVAAESYEQYF
TRBD1	many	TRBV6-5	TRBJ2-7	TGTGCCAGCAGTCGACAGGGGCCGTCCTACGAGCAGTACTTC	CASSRQGPSYEQYF
TRBD1	many	TRBV29-1	TRBJ2-3	TGCAGCGTTGGGGGACAGGGGGAATCTAAGAGCAGCACAGATACGCAGTATTTT	CSVGGQGESKSSTDTQYF
TRBD1	many	TRBV20-1	TRBJ2-7	TGCAGTGCTCTACGGACAGGGCCACCCTGGGAGCAGTACTTC	CSALRTGPPWEQYF
TRBD1	few	TRBV27	TRBJ2-7	TGTGCCAGCAGCCCAAAGACAGGGGGGAGCGAGCAGTACTTC	CASSPKTGGSEQYF
-	many	TRBV7-9	TRBJ2-7	TGTGCCAGCAGCTTAGCGAAGGACGAGCAGTACTTC	CASSLAKDEQYF
-	few	TRBV6-1	TRBJ1-2	-	CASSTSWQGGRLNYGYTF
TRBD1	-	TRBV4-3	TRBJ1-1	TGCGCCAGCAGCTACGGGACAGGGGCGGGACACACTGAAGCTTTCTTT	CASSYGTGAGHTEAFF
-	-	TRBV6-5	TRBJ2-2	TGTGCCAGCAGTTACTCGCTAGACGGGACGGGAAGTAACACCGGGGAGCTGTTTTTT	CASSYSLDGTGSNTGELFF
-	few	TRBV7-9	TRBJ1-1	TGTGCCAGCAGCCCTATAATGAACACTGAAGCTTTCTTT	CASSPIMNTEAFF
-	-	TRBV20-1	TRBJ1-1	TGCAGTGCTAGAGCGGGGGGGCTTGGGACTGAAGCTTTCTTT	CSARAGGLGTEAFF
-	many	TRBV5-1	TRBJ2-3	TGCGCCAGCAGCTTGGACCAGGATCCTAGCACAGATACGCAGTATTTT	CASSLDQDPSTDTQYF
-	many	TRBV6-2/TRBV6-3	TRBJ1-3	TGTGCCAGCACCGTCGACTCTGGAAACACCATATATTTT	CASTVDSGNTIYF
-	many	TRBV11-2	TRBJ1-2	TGTGCCAGCAGCTTAGGAAGGGATGGCTACACCTTC	CASSLGRDGYTF
-	many	TRBV12-3/TRBV12-4	TRBJ2-7	TGTGCCAGCAGCGGTAGGGTTTCCTACGAGCAGTACTTC	CASSGRVSYEQYF
-	-	TRBV5-6	TRBJ2-1	TGTGCCAGCAGCTTGGTAGACAGGCACGACAATGAGCAGTTCTTC	CASSLVDRHDNEQFF
TRBD2	many	TRBV4-1	TRBJ2-1	TGCGCCAGCAGCCAAGGAAATAGCGGGGGGTCAGGTGAGCAGTTCTTC	CASSQGNSGGSGEQFF
TRBD1	-	TRBV6-1	TRBJ2-7	TGTGCCAGCAGTGAAGATCCGACAGGGAGCGAGCAGTACTTC	CASSEDPTGSEQYF
-	-	TRBV9	TRBJ1-6	TGTGCCAGCAGCGTATCCCCTGGACAGATTAATTCACCCCTCCACTTT	CASSVSPGQINSPLHF
-	few	TRBV6-5	TRBJ1-2	TGTGCCAGCAGTCTACGAAAACCCGGAGTCTATGGCTACACCTTC	CASSLRKPGVYGYTF
TRBD1	-	TRBV6-6	TRBJ2-1	TGTGCCAGCTGTACTGCCGGGACAGGAGTGGGGGGGCAGTTCTTC	CASCTAGTGVGGQFF
-	-	TRBV5-5	TRBJ2-7	TGTGCCAGCAGCTTGATGCGATTCACCTACGAGCAGTACTTC	CASSLMRFTYEQYF
-	-	TRBV6-5	TRBJ1-1	TGTGCCAGCAGCCGTGGGACACCGAACACTGAAGCTTTCTTT	CASSRGTPNTEAFF
TRBD2	many	TRBV20-1	TRBJ2-3	TGCAGTGCTAGCATGCGCGGGGGGTCCTCAGATACGCAGTATTTT	CSASMRGGSSDTQYF
-	-	TRBV28	TRBJ1-1	TGTGCCAGCAGTTTAGACCCGGTATTGGGGACTGAAGCTTTCTTT	CASSLDPVLGTEAFF
-	-	TRBV29-1	TRBJ2-2	TGCAGCGTTCTTCGGGTGACCGGGGAGCTGTTTTTT	CSVLRVTGELFF
TRBD1	many	TRBV5-1	TRBJ2-3	TGCGCCAGCACCACCGACAGGGCATTACAAGACGATACGCAGTATTTT	CASTTDRALQDDTQYF
-	few	TRBV7-3	TRBJ1-1	TGTGCCAGCAGCTTAGAGATCAATACTGAAGCTTTCTTT	CASSLEINTEAFF
TRBD2	-	TRBV15	TRBJ2-1	TGTGCCACCAGCAGGATGACTAGCGGGGGAAGTGATGAGCAGTTCTTC	CATSRMTSGGSDEQFF
-	many	TRBV12-3/TRBV12-4	TRBJ2-7	TGTGCCAGCAGGGCCGCCGGGGTTACCTACGAGCAGTACTTC	CASRAAGVTYEQYF
-	-	TRBV5-1	TRBJ1-1	TGCGCCAGCAGCTTGTTTTGGAAAGCGAACACTGAAGCTTTCTTT	CASSLFWKANTEAFF